The clone carrying this TCR beta chain was counted at least ten times. Expressed TCRB transcripts were sequenced because the isolated RNA had all been reverse transcribed beforehand. Sequencing used immunoSEQ multiplex PCR; TCRdb keeps in-frame clones, though not all of them. Among hundreds of thousands of clones listed, 15% to 17% were seen once. This sample stems from a study of beta chain features in type 1 diabetes. The germline CDR1 and CDR2 sequences are SGHTA and FQGNSA. The V gene lost 1 base and the J gene lost 0 bases, with 8 bases spanning the gap. CDR3 length equals 15 residues. This rearrangement joins TRBV7-2 to TRBJ2-3; D remains unclear. This TCR was sampled from a man younger than 35 in good health. Input material: naive CD4+ T cells from blood. CDR3 in amino acids: CASSLVGASTDTQYF. CDR3 sequence (DNA): TGTGCCAGCAGCTTAGTCGGTGCTAGCACAGATACGCAGTATTTT.